This is a list of T cell receptor beta chains from one sample in a study of blood T cell repertoires in COVID-19. The table came from immunoSEQ multiplex PCR; TCRdb's copy has only in-frame clones and leaves some out. Of 250,000 to 350,000 clones listed, about 91% are singletons. The sequenced material came from peripheral blood. These receptor sequences come from a woman in her twenties or thirties who had recovered from COVID-19. Each CDR3 is given with its conserved first and last residue.

v_gene: TRBV27
j_gene: TRBJ2-5
CDR3aa: CASSQGLAGETQYF

v_gene: TRBV4-1
j_gene: TRBJ2-4
CDR3aa: CASSPQALGGAKNIQYF

v_gene: TRBV5-1
j_gene: TRBJ2-7
CDR3aa: CASSVAAGTGSHEQYF

v_gene: TRBV19
j_gene: TRBJ2-3
CDR3aa: CASSFAPIQRGVRSQYF

v_gene: TRBV29-1
j_gene: TRBJ2-1
CDR3aa: CSVEGQTYNEQFF

v_gene: TRBV28
j_gene: TRBJ1-2
CDR3aa: CASSPRGGNYGYTF

v_gene: TRBV7-2
j_gene: TRBJ2-3
CDR3aa: CASSLVGGQGATDTQYF

v_gene: TRBV28
j_gene: TRBJ2-4
CDR3aa: CASSPYGGGNIQYF

v_gene: TRBV25-1
j_gene: TRBJ1-4
CDR3aa: CASSERRQAMNEKLFF

v_gene: TRBV5-1
j_gene: TRBJ1-1
CDR3aa: CASSGGTAGGRTEAFF

v_gene: TRBV21-1
j_gene: TRBJ1-2
CDR3aa: CASERVGGIGGYTF

v_gene: TRBV2
j_gene: TRBJ2-5
CDR3aa: CASQAGTTERETQYF

v_gene: TRBV29-1
j_gene: TRBJ1-2
CDR3aa: CSITGTGFLNYGYTF

v_gene: TRBV4-3
j_gene: TRBJ2-2
CDR3aa: CASSPKPGGPGELFF

v_gene: TRBV13
j_gene: TRBJ2-5
CDR3aa: CASSSRLAGYQETQYF

v_gene: TRBV5-1
j_gene: TRBJ2-2
CDR3aa: CASSLYIQPNTGELFF

v_gene: TRBV4-2
j_gene: TRBJ2-1
CDR3aa: CASSQIGENEQFF

v_gene: TRBV25-1
j_gene: TRBJ2-3
CDR3aa: CASSEFGEDTQYF

v_gene: TRBV15
j_gene: TRBJ2-1
CDR3aa: CATSRRTGTSGTNEQFF

v_gene: TRBV28
j_gene: TRBJ2-7
CDR3aa: CASSGAAYYEQYF

v_gene: TRBV14
j_gene: TRBJ1-6
CDR3aa: CASSQADRGPLSPLHF

v_gene: TRBV7-6
j_gene: TRBJ2-7
CDR3aa: CASSLGGVTGEYEQYF

v_gene: TRBV5-1
j_gene: TRBJ1-1
CDR3aa: CASRIGGQGATEAFF

v_gene: TRBV7-7
j_gene: TRBJ2-1
CDR3aa: CASSLGQGIGNEQFF

v_gene: TRBV6-5
j_gene: TRBJ1-1
CDR3aa: CASTPVGRGSTEAFF

v_gene: TRBV6-1
j_gene: TRBJ1-1
CDR3aa: CASSEAKNWIRGSNTEAFF

v_gene: TRBV5-5
j_gene: TRBJ1-4
CDR3aa: CASSRSDFSATNEKLFF

v_gene: TRBV18
j_gene: TRBJ1-2
CDR3aa: CASSPPPDSGYGYTF

v_gene: TRBV18
j_gene: TRBJ1-4
CDR3aa: CASSPEPPGTNEKLFF

v_gene: TRBV9
j_gene: TRBJ2-3
CDR3aa: CASSVSAGTDTQYF

v_gene: TRBV19
j_gene: TRBJ1-3
CDR3aa: CASSSPRDSDSGNTIYF

v_gene: TRBV5-1
j_gene: TRBJ2-1
CDR3aa: CASSSSGVAGNEQFF

v_gene: TRBV7-9
j_gene: TRBJ1-1
CDR3aa: CASGAGANTEAFF

v_gene: TRBV11-2
j_gene: TRBJ2-4
CDR3aa: CASSLDFDSLLDF

v_gene: TRBV5-8
j_gene: TRBJ2-1
CDR3aa: CASSRSGNEQFF